This T cell receptor (beta chain) was captured by sequencing in a study of T cells expressing NK-cell markers. Germline values: CDR1 SGHTA, CDR2 FQGTGA. This CDR3 has 17 residues. TCRdb re-called the 5' RACE reads and catalogs CDR3 proteins one per entry, DNA excluded. This table lists 400,000 to 550,000 distinct CDR3 sequences. The specimen was blood T cells: a sorted CD56 or NKG2C T cell subset, CD4+ or CD8+ T cells, or bulk PBMC T cells (not recorded which). J is TRBJ2-2 and V is TRBV7-3; lacking DNA, the TRBD2 call made by TCRdb goes unchecked. The TCR originated in a woman aged 18-69 years in good health. CDR3 sequence reads: CASSPSGAQYRTGELFF.